The 25 T cell receptor beta chains below were found in one sample sequenced in a study of blood T cell repertoires in COVID-19. The protocol was immunoSEQ multiplex PCR, while the TCRdb copy is restricted to in-frame clones and leaves out a portion. The sample has some 290,000 clones; around 91% are singletons. Input material: peripheral blood. The receptor source for this set is a woman in her thirties or forties with COVID-19, enrolled during active disease.

This chain links TRBV5-4 with TRBJ2-7; 9 bases are shared with TRBD1. Trimming at V came to 4 bases and at J to 2 bases, leaving 4 bases not matched to a gene. This CDR3 has 14 amino acids. Germline CDR1 SGHNT, CDR2 YYREEE (reference sequence). CDR3 nucleotides: TGTGCCAGCAGCCTTTGGACAGGGGCCTACGAGCAGTACTTC. Its protein product is CASSLWTGAYEQYF. Filled out from reference TRBV5-4 and TRBJ2-7, the complete variable domain reads ETGVTQSPTHLIKTRGQQVTLRCSSQSGHNTVSWYQQALGQGPQFIFQYYREEENGRGNFPPRFSGLQFPNYSSELNVNALELDDSALYLCASSLWTGAYEQYFGPGTRLTVT.

V gene TRBV6-6 combines with J gene TRBJ1-6; weak D call: TRBD1 (5 bases). V was shortened by 5 bases and J by 0 bases, with 14 bases between the two germline ends. The CDR3 extends over 17 amino acids. CDR1 is MNHNY and CDR2 is SVGAGI in the germline V gene (reference sequence). The CDR3 here is CASSPIGQGSYNSPLHF. The CDR3 bases are TGTGCCAGCAGTCCAATCGGGCAGGGCTCCTATAATTCACCCCTCCACTTT.

The chain recombines TRBV4-3 with TRBJ2-2; TRBD2 matches at 12 bases. In germline, CDR1 is LGHNA, CDR2 YSLEER. The CDR3 loop spans 19 amino acids. J was trimmed by 4 bases and V by 4 bases; bases with no gene match: 13. The CDR3 protein is CASSRVLAGGGVGTGELFF. In nucleotides, the CDR3 is TGCGCCAGCAGCCGAGTCCTAGCGGGAGGGGGGGTTGGCACCGGGGAGCTGTTTTTT.

The chain uses TRBV14 and TRBJ1-2; D not certain. The germline V gene encodes CDR1 SGHDN and CDR2 FVKESK. V gave up 2 bases and J gave up 3 bases, with 4 bases separating them. The CDR3 spans 12 residues. CDR3: CASSQTDYGYTF. As DNA, the CDR3 is TGTGCCAGCAGCCAAACAGACTATGGCTACACCTTC.

The chain couples TRBV27 to TRBJ2-7, with 11 positions matching TRBD1. V lost 2 bases to trimming and J lost 5 bases; unmatched junction nucleotides: 8. This CDR3 comprises 16 residues. CDR1 and CDR2 (germline): MNHEY, SMNVEV (reference sequence). As DNA, the CDR3 is TGTGCCAGCAGTTTAGCGGGACAGGGGGGATGGGACGAGCAGTACTTC. Its translation is CASSLAGQGGWDEQYF.

This rearrangement joins TRBV7-2 to TRBJ2-1; D might be TRBD1 (5 bases). Germline V gene lookup returns CDR1 SGHTA and CDR2 FQGNSA. V was pared by 0 bases and J by 6 bases, with 9 bases between. This CDR3 contains 14 residues. The DNA of the CDR3 is TGTGCCAGCAGCTTAGCGGGGCGTGGCAATGAGCAGTTCTTC. Translated, it gives CASSLAGRGNEQFF. The whole variable domain, filled in from reference TRBV7-2 and TRBJ2-1, reads GAGVSQSPSNKVTEKGKDVELRCDPISGHTALYWYRQSLGQGLEFLIYFQGNSAPDKSGLPSDRFSAERTGGSVSTLTIQRTQQEDSAVYLCASSLAGRGNEQFFGPGTRLTVL.

The gene calls are TRBV27 and TRBJ2-5; 10 positions match TRBD1. Germline CDR1 is MNHEY and CDR2 is SMNVEV (reference sequence). Germline trimming cut 8 bases from V and 1 base from J; bases unmatched to any gene: 10. The CDR3 loop spans 16 amino acids. DNA of the CDR3: TGTGCCAGCGAAGCCCGGACAGGGGGATCCCAAGAGACCCAGTACTTC. This encodes CASEARTGGSQETQYF.

The chain carries TRBV30 and TRBJ1-2; TRBD1 might be the D (6 bases). The V gene's germline CDR1 is GTSNPN and CDR2 SVGIG (reference sequence). Deletions cut 0 bases from V and 8 bases from J, with 22 bases between. The CDR3 is 16 residues long. CDR3 DNA: TGTGCCTGGAGTGTACCGATAGGCAGGGGAAGTAAGGGCTACACCTTC. Its translation: CAWSVPIGRGSKGYTF.

The rearrangement uses TRBV28 and TRBJ1-5, with 7 bases lining up with TRBD1. The CDR3 spans 15 residues. Germline values: CDR1 MDHEN, CDR2 SYDVKM. Losses at the gene ends were 5 bases for V and 5 bases for J; bases not matched to a gene: 9. The CDR3 DNA follows: TGTGCCAGCAGTCCGACACAGGGGATGCATCAGCCCCAGCATTTT. Amino acids: CASSPTQGMHQPQHF.

This chain uses TRBV9 with TRBJ1-2; 7 bases are a match to TRBD1. The CDR3 spans 15 residues. The germline CDR1 and CDR2 sequences are SGDLS and YYNGEE. Losses at the gene ends were 0 bases for V and 3 bases for J; bases not matched to a gene: 5. CDR3 DNA: TGTGCCAGCAGCGTAGCTGGAGGGGGCTACTATGGCTACACCTTC. Translation gives CASSVAGGGYYGYTF.

This chain links TRBV2 with TRBJ1-1; 7 nucleotides line up with TRBD1. J was trimmed by 7 bases and V by 7 bases; bases with no gene match: 3. CDR1 SNHLY and CDR2 FYNNEI come from the germline V gene. The CDR3 is 11 amino acids. The CDR3 region has the DNA TGTGCCAGCATTGACAGGGATGAAGCTTTCTTT. Its protein is CASIDRDEAFF.

The chain uses TRBV5-5 and TRBJ1-2, with 8 bases matching TRBD1. The CDR3 sequence is 15 residues long. Trimming removed 0 bases from V and 6 bases from J; junction bases left unmatched: 7. Germline CDR1 is SGHKS and CDR2 is YYEKEE (reference sequence). CDR3 DNA: TGTGCCAGCAGCTTGGCCGTGGGGACAGGTCATGGCTACACCTTC. Its protein is CASSLAVGTGHGYTF.

The V gene is TRBV3-1 (or the pseudogene TRBV3-2), the J gene TRBJ1-2, with D possibly being TRBD1 (5 bases). The CDR3 runs 14 residues. Trimming shortened V by 3 bases and J by 0 bases, and 8 bases separated the two germline ends. Germline V gives CDR1 LGHDT, CDR2 YNNKEL (reference sequence). The CDR3 loop reads CASSQGGANYGYTF. CDR3 in DNA: TGTGCCAGCAGCCAGGGGGGAGCTAACTATGGCTACACCTTC.

The genes are TRBV7-2 and TRBJ2-7; weak D call: TRBD1 (5 bases). This CDR3 has 15 residues. The ends were cut back, 5 bases at V and 2 bases at J, with 16 bases in the middle. The germline CDR1 and CDR2 sequences are SGHTA and FQGNSA. CDR3 sequence reads: CASSPRAAQAYEQYF. The CDR3, as DNA: TGTGCCAGCAGCCCCCGGGCAGCACAGGCCTACGAGCAGTACTTC.

V gene TRBV7-8 combines with J gene TRBJ1-3; the D gene is possibly TRBD1 (5 bases). The CDR3 contains 15 residues. Trimming took 3 bases from V and 4 from J, leaving 13 bases between them. Germline loops: CDR1 SGHVS, CDR2 FQNEAQ. The CDR3, as DNA: TGTGCCAGCAGCTTCGGGGCGGGGGTCGGAAACACCATATATTTT. Residues: CASSFGAGVGNTIYF.

The chain is built from TRBV3-1 (or the pseudogene TRBV3-2) and TRBJ2-1; 10 bases agree with TRBD2. J gave up 8 bases and V 3 bases, and 7 bases lay outside the gene matches. Germline CDR1 is LGHDT and CDR2 is YNNKEL (reference sequence). The CDR3 has 15 residues. The CDR3 DNA reads as TGTGCCAGCAGCCACTGGGCTAGCGGGAGCTATGAGCAGTTCTTC. Its protein product is CASSHWASGSYEQFF.

This clone was seen a few times. The rearrangement links TRBV2 to TRBJ1-3, with D unclear. Trimming took off 4 bases at V and 8 bases at J, with 9 bases between the two ends. Germline CDR1 is SNHLY and CDR2 is FYNNEI. The CDR3 spans 12 residues. The CDR3 DNA sequence: TGTGCCAGCAGTGCCACCCGCGACACCATATATTTT. It yields the protein CASSATRDTIYF.

Here the CDR3 DNA reads TGTGCCAGCAGTGAAGAGGTGGGAGGGACTAGGGGTAGTCATCATACGCAGTATTTT. It translates to CASSEEVGGTRGSHHTQYF. The chain is built from TRBV6-1 and TRBJ2-3; 8 bases map to TRBD2. The V gene end was trimmed by 1 base and the J gene end by 7 bases; junction bases not matched to a gene: 19. The CDR3 contains 19 residues. CDR1 is MNHNS, CDR2 SASEGT, per germline.

V and J are TRBV7-2 and TRBJ1-1, with D tentatively TRBD1 (6 bases). This CDR3 comprises 14 residues. The ends were cut back, 1 base at V and 8 bases at J, with 14 bases in the middle. Germline loops: CDR1 SGHTA, CDR2 FQGNSA. CDR3 residues: CASSLDSGGKEAFF. The CDR3 DNA sequence: TGTGCCAGCAGCTTAGACTCGGGGGGCAAGGAAGCTTTCTTT. Together with reference TRBV7-2 and TRBJ1-1, the CDR3 gives the full variable domain: GAGVSQSPSNKVTEKGKDVELRCDPISGHTALYWYRQSLGQGLEFLIYFQGNSAPDKSGLPSDRFSAERTGGSVSTLTIQRTQQEDSAVYLCASSLDSGGKEAFFGQGTRLTVV.

This sequence joins TRBV25-1 and TRBJ1-2, with TRBD1 matching over 8 bases. CDR1 and CDR2 from the germline V gene are MGHDK and SYGVNS. This CDR3 comprises 14 residues. Unmatched junction bases numbered 3, after V lost 0 bases and J lost 6 bases. The CDR3 loop reads CASSEYPGGDGYTF. CDR3 coding DNA: TGTGCCAGCAGTGAATACCCAGGGGGCGATGGCTACACCTTC.

The genes are TRBV6-1 and TRBJ1-6; D call uncertain. V was clipped by 0 bases and J by 17 bases, with 26 bases between them. The CDR3 has 17 residues. Germline lookup yields CDR1 MNHNS and CDR2 SASEGT. For the CDR3, the DNA is TGTGCCAGCAGTGAAGCTTACAGCGAAATTCGCCGGCCGGGATTCCACTTT. This gives the protein CASSEAYSEIRRPGFHF.

The chain recombines TRBV6-1 with TRBJ2-7; D gene uncertain. Trimming left V 2 bases short and J 4 bases short, with 21 bases between. The germline V gene encodes CDR1 MNHNS and CDR2 SASEGT. The CDR3 has 17 residues. The CDR3 DNA is TGTGCCAGCAGTGAAATTCTATCCGCCGCGGAACGGTACGAGCAGTACTTC. This sequence encodes CASSEILSAAERYEQYF.

The V and J genes are TRBV3-1 (or the pseudogene TRBV3-2) and TRBJ1-4; 11 bases agree with TRBD1. This CDR3 has 19 residues. Germline V gene sequence: CDR1 LGHDT, CDR2 YNNKEL (reference sequence). Trimming at V came to 2 bases and at J to 3 bases, leaving 11 bases not matched to a gene. The CDR3 coding sequence is TGTGCCAGCAGCCAACCCTCCCGGGACAGGGGGTTTCCTAATGAAAAACTGTTTTTT. This gives the protein CASSQPSRDRGFPNEKLFF.

This chain links TRBV19 with TRBJ1-2; a weak D match, TRBD1 (5 bases). The CDR3 sequence is 15 residues long. Trimming removed 5 bases from V and 3 bases from J, with 16 bases in between. Germline CDR1 LNHDA, CDR2 SQIVND (reference sequence). This CDR3 reads CASSWGGIPYYGYTF. The CDR3 DNA is TGTGCCAGTAGTTGGGGGGGAATCCCCTACTATGGCTACACCTTC.

V gene TRBV30 combines with J gene TRBJ2-1, with 10 bases matching TRBD2. J lost 7 bases, V lost 4 bases, and 10 bases had no gene match. CDR1 is GTSNPN, CDR2 SVGIG, per germline (reference sequence). This CDR3 contains 15 residues. CDR3 bases: TGTGCCTGGACCCCCGGGACTAGCGAGGGTAATGAGCAGTTCTTC. This encodes CAWTPGTSEGNEQFF.